A single T cell receptor (beta chain) is shown here with its context. The Seattle patients, enrolled during active infection, were followed longitudinally. Authors' analysis steps: Counts of nucleated cells, estimated from reference gene primer amplification, were obtained. Generated by immunoSEQ multiplex PCR, the TCRdb table keeps only in-frame clones and is missing some. V, J and clone size were drawn from that table, and D and trimming were deduced from the DNA. The repertoire has about 370,000 clones, 80% to 90% of them found once; the top ten carry around 3%. The data were taken from a study of blood T cell repertoires in COVID-19. At the level of the study: Material from acute and convalescent COVID-19 was sourced from the United States, Italy and Spain. PBMCs, B-cell-depleted T cells, or T cells provided the cDNA or gDNA that made up the material.

Between the trimmed V and J ends, which lost 9 bases and 2 bases, there was a span of 18 bases. The CDR3 totals 14 residues. Per germline, CDR1 SGHRS and CDR2 YFSETQ. What was sequenced was peripheral blood. The chain is built from TRBV5-1 and TRBJ2-7; a possible D gene is TRBD1 (6 bases). The sequence came from a woman younger than 45 with COVID-19, enrolled during active disease. The CDR3, as DNA: TGCGCCACCCAGCGAGAGACAGGTCCCTACGAGCAGTACTTC. It translates to CATQRETGPYEQYF.